These 21 T cell receptor beta chains originate from one sample sequenced in a study of PD-1 blockade in classical Hodgkin lymphoma. Patients all relapsed after autologous stem cell transplantation, and there was variation in brentuximab vedotin exposure. Assay used: immunoSEQ multiplex PCR; TCRdb lists only in-frame clones, some missing. Of roughly 40,000 clones in the sample, over 80% were seen once. The material sequenced was peripheral blood mononuclear cells (PBMCs), taken at baseline. The origin of the receptors is a human donor with classical Hodgkin lymphoma.

This clone was seen a single time. The rearrangement joins TRBV30 to TRBJ2-5, with D unresolved. Germline V gives CDR1 GTSNPN, CDR2 SVGIG (reference sequence). V lost 0 bases, J lost 1 base, and 9 bases lay in between. This CDR3 has 14 residues. CDR3 sequence reads: CAWSVLATQETQYF. CDR3 coding DNA: TGTGCCTGGAGTGTATTGGCTACCCAAGAGACCCAGTACTTC.

V usage is TRBV28 and J usage is TRBJ2-1; D gene ambiguous. Germline lookup yields CDR1 MDHEN and CDR2 SYDVKM. Trimming stripped 7 bases from V and 0 bases from J, with 13 bases between. There are 15 residues in the CDR3. The CDR3 region is CASTKTPSSYNEQFF. CDR3 sequence (DNA): TGTGCCAGCACTAAAACACCGAGCTCCTACAATGAGCAGTTCTTC.

The chain links TRBV11-1 to TRBJ1-1, with D hard to call. The ends were cut back, 5 bases at V and 8 bases at J, with 15 bases in the middle. Germline CDR1 SGHAT, CDR2 FQDESV (reference sequence). The CDR3 is made up of 13 amino acids. The CDR3 DNA reads TGTGCCAGCAGCCCCCCCGTGAGGAGGGAAGCTTTCTTT. Translating it yields CASSPPVRREAFF.

The V call is TRBV6-8, the J call TRBJ2-4; D tentatively reads TRBD1 or TRBD2 (5 bases each). Germline CDR1 is MNHGY and CDR2 is SAAAGT. V lost 4 bases and J lost 0, with 10 bases in between. This CDR3 comprises 15 residues. The CDR3 is CASSSLGEAKNIQYF. CDR3 DNA: TGTGCCAGCAGTTCACTGGGGGAAGCCAAAAACATTCAGTACTTC.

This clone was seen once. The CDR3 spells CASSFTTGGFSYEQYF. For the CDR3, the DNA is TGTGCCAGCAGCTTTACGACAGGGGGCTTCTCCTACGAGCAGTACTTC. This chain connects TRBV11-2 to TRBJ2-7; the match to TRBD1 covers 10 bases. Unmatched junction bases numbered 5, after V lost 3 bases and J lost 0 bases. CDR1 and CDR2 (germline): SGHAT, FQNNGV. The CDR3 is made up of 16 amino acids.

This clone has only one observation. The rearrangement uses TRBV11-2 and TRBJ2-1; 9 nucleotides agree with TRBD2. Germline lookup yields CDR1 SGHAT and CDR2 FQNNGV. Trimming removed 5 bases from V and 7 bases from J; junction bases left unmatched: 15. This CDR3 spans 17 amino acids. The CDR3 sequence is CASSLSPGLAIDNEQFF. As DNA, the CDR3 is TGTGCCAGCAGCCTTTCCCCGGGACTAGCTATCGATAATGAGCAGTTCTTC.

The rearrangement joins TRBV15 to TRBJ1-2, with 8 positions matching TRBD1. This CDR3 region has 15 residues. Germline V gives CDR1 LNHNV, CDR2 YYDKDF (reference sequence). Trimming removed 5 bases from V and 5 bases from J; junction bases left unmatched: 10. CDR3 protein: CATSARDRTPYGYTF. Here the CDR3 DNA reads TGTGCCACCAGCGCCCGGGACAGGACCCCTTATGGCTACACCTTC.

The chain carries TRBV4-3 and TRBJ2-7; D ambiguous. V shed 0 bases and J shed 0 bases, with 12 bases lying between them. Per germline, CDR1 LGHNA and CDR2 YSLEER. The CDR3 loop spans 16 amino acids. CDR3 sequence: CASSQESPGPSYEQYF. The CDR3 DNA sequence: TGCGCCAGCAGCCAAGAAAGCCCCGGACCCTCCTACGAGCAGTACTTC.

V usage is TRBV5-1 and J usage is TRBJ2-2, with D hard to call. The germline gives CDR1 SGHRS, CDR2 YFSETQ. The CDR3 contains 14 residues. Trimming cost V 4 bases and J 5 bases, with 12 bases left between them. The CDR3 protein is CASSPAVGTGELFF. The CDR3 coding sequence is TGCGCCAGCAGCCCCGCTGTGGGTACCGGGGAGCTGTTTTTT. The full variable domain, completed using reference TRBV5-1 and TRBJ2-2, is KAGVTQTPRYLIKTRGQQVTLSCSPISGHRSVSWYQQTPGQGLQFLFEYFSETQRNKGNFPGRFSGRQFSNSRSEMNVSTLELGDSALYLCASSPAVGTGELFFGEGSRLTVL.

This chain links TRBV4-1 with TRBJ2-1, with D perhaps given as TRBD1 or TRBD2 (5 bases each). Trimming removed 0 bases from V and 6 bases from J, with 21 bases in between. The CDR3 is 18 residues long. CDR1 MGHRA and CDR2 YSYEKL come from the germline V gene. The CDR3 nucleotides read TGCGCCAGCAGCCAAGATCAGCCACTAGAGGGGAACCCCAATGAGCAGTTCTTC. Translated, it gives CASSQDQPLEGNPNEQFF.

The V gene is TRBV30, the J gene TRBJ1-1; D gene uncertain. CDR3 length equals 13 residues. V was pared by 2 bases and J by 6 bases, with 13 bases between. Germline CDR1 reads GTSNPN; CDR2 reads SVGIG (reference sequence). The CDR3 loop reads CAWSSGSGPEAFF. The CDR3, as DNA: TGTGCCTGGAGTAGTGGCAGTGGTCCTGAAGCTTTCTTT. Filled out from reference TRBV30 and TRBJ1-1, the complete variable domain reads SQTIHQWPATLVQPVGSPLSLECTVEGTSNPNLYWYRQAAGRGLQLLFYSVGIGQISSEVPQNLSASRPQDRQFILSSKKLLLSDSGFYLCAWSSGSGPEAFFGQGTRLTVV.

This sequence joins TRBV6-5 and TRBJ2-5; D perhaps matches TRBD1 (6 bases). V lost 6 bases, J lost 6 bases, and 11 bases lay in between. CDR1 MNHEY and CDR2 SVGAGI come from the germline V gene. This CDR3 has 12 residues. The DNA of the CDR3 is TGTGCCAGCAGAGGCAGGGGACAGACCCAGTACTTC. Translating it yields CASRGRGQTQYF.

The chain uses TRBV9 and TRBJ1-3; 7 nucleotides agree with TRBD1. Germline CDR1 reads SGDLS; CDR2 reads YYNGEE. The CDR3 totals 17 residues. The V segment lost 4 bases and the J segment 2 bases; nucleotides outside the gene matches: 12. CDR3 amino acids: CASSTPTGFIAGNTIYF. CDR3 nucleotides: TGTGCCAGCAGCACCCCGACAGGGTTTATAGCTGGAAACACCATATATTTT.

The chain carries TRBV7-2 and TRBJ2-2, with 9 bases identical to TRBD2. Per germline, CDR1 SGHTA and CDR2 FQGNSA. This CDR3 contains 18 residues. J was trimmed by 6 bases and V by 1 base; bases with no gene match: 12. CDR3 sequence reads: CASSLGGMAGGPAGELFF. As DNA, the CDR3 is TGTGCCAGCAGCTTAGGGGGGATGGCGGGAGGGCCAGCCGGGGAGCTGTTTTTT.

DNA of the CDR3: TGTGCCTGGAGTGTACGACAGTTCAATCAGCCCCAGCATTTT. It specifies CAWSVRQFNQPQHF. This chain links TRBV30 with TRBJ1-5, with a weak D call TRBD1 (5 bases). This CDR3 is built from 14 residues. Germline CDR1 GTSNPN, CDR2 SVGIG (reference sequence). V dropped 0 bases and J dropped 3 bases, with 9 bases sitting between them.

About this clone: The same CDR3 can be traced to other DNA sequences in this sample. The V and J genes are TRBV6-5 and TRBJ1-1; a possible D gene is TRBD1 (5 bases). The CDR3 runs to 14 residues. Germline V lookup: CDR1 MNHEY, CDR2 SVGAGI. The V end was cut by 0 bases, the J end by 5 bases, with 10 bases between. The CDR3 sequence: CASSYSTGGTEAFF. CDR3 coding DNA: TGTGCCAGCAGTTACTCGACGGGGGGGACTGAAGCTTTCTTT.

The V call is TRBV7-9, the J call TRBJ2-1; D may be TRBD1 (5 bases). V was shortened by 5 bases and J by 5 bases, with 10 bases between the two germline ends. CDR1 and CDR2 (germline): SEHNR, FQNEAQ (reference sequence). This CDR3 is built from 13 residues. The CDR3 sequence: CASSQGSHNEQFF. CDR3 bases: TGTGCCAGCAGCCAGGGAAGTCACAATGAGCAGTTCTTC.

This clone appeared once. This chain uses TRBV5-1 with TRBJ1-1, with D uncertain. Germline values: CDR1 SGHRS, CDR2 YFSETQ. V was cut by 4 bases and J by 2 bases, with 15 bases left in between. The CDR3 extends over 15 amino acids. CDR3 in DNA: TGCGCCAGCAGCCCAACCGAGGGAGTTAACACTGAAGCTTTCTTT. Its translation is CASSPTEGVNTEAFF.

The rearrangement uses TRBV10-3 and TRBJ1-1, with D uncertain. The CDR3 totals 13 residues. Trimming removed 3 bases at V and 2 bases at J, with 7 bases between. Germline CDR1 and CDR2: ENHRY and SYGVKD. The CDR3 sequence is CAISEYTNTEAFF. Written as DNA, the CDR3 is TGTGCCATCAGTGAATACACAAACACTGAAGCTTTCTTT.

The V gene is TRBV7-2, the J gene TRBJ1-3; 10 bases line up with TRBD1. Trimming removed 5 bases from V and 8 bases from J; junction bases left unmatched: 6. The germline V gene encodes CDR1 SGHTA and CDR2 FQGNSA. This CDR3 is built from 14 residues. The CDR3 is CASSRRQGAHTIYF. Here the CDR3 DNA reads TGTGCCAGCAGCCGACGACAGGGGGCTCACACCATATATTTT.

CDR3 loop: CASSFTNMNTEAFF. The CDR3 coding sequence is TGTGCCAGCAGCTTCACGAACATGAACACTGAAGCTTTCTTT. V usage is TRBV4-2 and J usage is TRBJ1-1; D not certain. CDR3 size: 14 residues. Germline CDR1 LGHNA, CDR2 YNFKEQ. Trimming left V 5 bases short and J 0 bases short, with 10 bases between.